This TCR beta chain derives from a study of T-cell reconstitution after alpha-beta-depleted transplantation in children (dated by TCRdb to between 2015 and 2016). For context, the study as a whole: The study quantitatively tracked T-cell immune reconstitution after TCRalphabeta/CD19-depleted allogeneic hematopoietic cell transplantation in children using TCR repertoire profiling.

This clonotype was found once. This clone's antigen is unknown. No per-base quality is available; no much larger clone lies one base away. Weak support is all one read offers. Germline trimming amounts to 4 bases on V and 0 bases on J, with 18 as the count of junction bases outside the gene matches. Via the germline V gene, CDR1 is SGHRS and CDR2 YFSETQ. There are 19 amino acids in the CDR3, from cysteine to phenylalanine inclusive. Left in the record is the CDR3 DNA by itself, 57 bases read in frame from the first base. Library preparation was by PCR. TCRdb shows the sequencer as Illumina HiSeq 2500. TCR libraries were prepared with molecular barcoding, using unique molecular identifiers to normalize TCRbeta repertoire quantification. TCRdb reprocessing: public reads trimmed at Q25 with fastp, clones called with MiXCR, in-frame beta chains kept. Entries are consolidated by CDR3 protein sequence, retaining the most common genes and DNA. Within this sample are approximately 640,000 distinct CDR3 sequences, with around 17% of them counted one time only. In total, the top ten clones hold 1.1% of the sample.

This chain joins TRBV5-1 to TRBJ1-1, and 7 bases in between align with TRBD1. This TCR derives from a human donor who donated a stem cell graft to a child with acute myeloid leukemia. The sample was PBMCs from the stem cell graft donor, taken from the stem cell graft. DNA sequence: TGCGCCAGCAGCCTGGTCAGTGGGACAGCTTCCCCATTGAACACTGAAGCTTTCTTT. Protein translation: CASSLVSGTASPLNTEAFF.